This T cell receptor beta chain was profiled in a study of human versus mouse CDR3 diversity and MHC coevolution. Study-level points and caveats: Some 1.5 million TCR beta clonotypes were estimated for humans, the largest repertoire.

Measured with immunoSEQ multiplex PCR; TCRdb has only the in-frame clones, and not every one. The profile shows roughly 80,000 clones, around 93% of them singletons. As for this clone: What it recognizes is unknown.

Cells were CD45RO-negative CD62L-positive naive CD4 T cells sorted from PBMCs. Trimming removed 6 bases at V and 9 bases at J, with 20 bases between. This CDR3 is 14 amino acids long. The germline CDR1 and CDR2 sequences are SNHLY and FYNNEI. The chain combines TRBV2 with TRBJ2-5, with a possible D match to TRBD2 (6 bases). Sequencing was carried out using naive CD4+ T cells from blood. Sample subset: CD45RO-negative CD62L-positive naive CD4 T cells. This sequence was found in a person aged 30-70 years in good health. CDR3 protein: CASRPDSQREAQYF. CDR3 in DNA: TGTGCCAGCAGGCCCGACTCCCAGAGGGAGGCCCAGTACTTC.